This record covers a single TCR beta chain. These data originate in a study of blood T cell repertoires in COVID-19. Overall study: Material from acute and convalescent COVID-19 was sourced from the United States, Italy and Spain. PBMCs, B-cell-depleted T cells, or T cells provided the cDNA or gDNA that made up the material.

In the original analysis: Reference gene primers were amplified, and this amplification served to estimate nucleated cell counts. Repertoires were generated with immunoSEQ multiplex PCR, while TCRdb's copy carries only in-frame clones and drops some. The DNA was the basis for D and trimming; V, J and clone size are from that table. The sample carries about 280,000 clones, less than 90% recorded once. Germline assignment: CDR1 SGDLS and CDR2 YYNGEE. Trimming removed 0 bases from V and 3 bases from J; junction bases left unmatched: 5. This CDR3 has 16 residues. Sequencing was carried out using peripheral blood. This TCR was recovered from a human donor in a cohort sampled during active COVID-19. The chain links TRBV9 to TRBJ2-2; 7 bases are shared with TRBD2. The DNA of the CDR3 is TGTGCCAGCAGCGTAGGAACTAGCGTCTACACCGGGGAGCTGTTTTTT. Its translation is CASSVGTSVYTGELFF.